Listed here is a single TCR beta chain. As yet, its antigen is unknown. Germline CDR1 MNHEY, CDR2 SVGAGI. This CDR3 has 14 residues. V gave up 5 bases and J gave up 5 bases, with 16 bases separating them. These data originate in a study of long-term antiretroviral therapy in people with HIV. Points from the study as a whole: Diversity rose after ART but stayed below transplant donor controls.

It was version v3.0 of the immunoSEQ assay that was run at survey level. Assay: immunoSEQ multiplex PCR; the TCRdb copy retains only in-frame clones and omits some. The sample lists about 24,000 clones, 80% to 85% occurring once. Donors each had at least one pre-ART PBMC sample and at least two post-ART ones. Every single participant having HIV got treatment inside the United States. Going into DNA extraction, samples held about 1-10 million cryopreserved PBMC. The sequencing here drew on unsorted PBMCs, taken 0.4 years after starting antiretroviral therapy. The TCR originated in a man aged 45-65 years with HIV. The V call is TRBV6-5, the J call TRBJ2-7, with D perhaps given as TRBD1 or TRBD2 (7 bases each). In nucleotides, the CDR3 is TGTGCCAGCAGTCGCCAGGGAGGGGGCGACGAGCAGTACTTC. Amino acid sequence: CASSRQGGGDEQYF.